Detailed here is one T cell receptor beta chain. The sample originates from a study of technical replicates of blood from several donors. Method: immunoSEQ multiplex PCR; TCRdb's copy keeps in-frame clones and lacks some. The sample lists about 80,000 clones, 90% to 95% seen once, with 0.38% in the top ten. Germline loops: CDR1 SGHRS, CDR2 YFSETQ. The V segment lost 3 bases and the J segment 6 bases; nucleotides outside the gene matches: 9. The CDR3 contains 17 residues. Sequencing used T cells isolated from PBMCs. This TCR was recovered from a human donor in good health. The J gene is TRBJ2-1, the V gene TRBV5-1; TRBD2 matches 13 bases. The CDR3 region has the DNA TGCGCCAGCAGCTCTGGAAACGGACTAGCGGGAGTCAATGAGCAGTTCTTC. Protein: CASSSGNGLAGVNEQFF.